Below are 23 T cell receptor beta chains sequenced from a single sample in a study of cytomegalovirus exposure and HLA in healthy donors. The PCR made use of 60 Vbeta and 13 Jbeta primers. Generated by immunoSEQ multiplex PCR, the TCRdb table keeps only in-frame clones and is missing some. Among roughly 150,000 clones listed, 80% to 90% were seen once. Specimen: PBMCs. The receptors shown here come from a middle-aged woman in good health and CMV-seropositive.

The chain joins TRBV9 to TRBJ2-5, with D possibly TRBD1 on 6 matching bases. V lost 2 bases to trimming and J lost 2 bases, with 16 bases between them. This CDR3 has 16 residues. The germline CDR1 and CDR2 sequences are SGDLS and YYNGEE. The CDR3 bases are TGTGCCAGCAGCGTTATTGGGGGCGGGCGACAAGAGACCCAGTACTTC. The encoded protein is CASSVIGGGRQETQYF.

Concerning this clone itself: An end of the junction differs from the germline gene, which may be a read error. J is TRBJ2-5 and V is TRBV28; 9 bases fit TRBD2. The end of the DNA aligns better with TRBJ2-7, so the J call may be wrong. Looked up from germline, CDR1 is MDHEN and CDR2 is SYDVKM. The CDR3 is made up of 15 amino acids. This CDR3 reads CASSFWREGSFEQYF. CDR3 bases: TGTGCCAGCAGTTTCTGGCGGGAGGGTTCCTTCGAGCAGTACTTC.

CDR3 in amino acids: CASSEMSHGGLVKETQYF. The CDR3 DNA is TGTGCCAGCAGTGAAATGTCCCACGGGGGGCTCGTTAAAGAGACCCAGTACTTC. The chain joins TRBV25-1 to TRBJ2-5; D possibly corresponds to TRBD2 (7 bases). The CDR3 consists of 18 residues. Germline-derived CDR1 and CDR2 are MGHDK and SYGVNS. Trimming cost V 2 bases and J 3 bases, with 22 bases left between them.

V is TRBV28 and J is TRBJ1-4; 7 positions agree with TRBD1. J lost 8 bases, V lost 5 bases, and 5 bases had no gene match. CDR3 length equals 13 residues. The V gene's germline CDR1 is MDHEN and CDR2 SYDVKM. CDR3 sequence: CASSRDSGEKLFF. The CDR3 coding sequence is TGTGCCAGCAGTCGGGACAGCGGAGAAAAACTGTTTTTT.

This chain joins TRBV4-2 and TRBJ2-7; D is possibly TRBD2 (7 bases). Germline V lookup: CDR1 LGHNA, CDR2 YNFKEQ. Trimming shortened V by 0 bases and J by 5 bases, and 20 bases separated the two germline ends. The CDR3 totals 17 residues. CDR3 residues: CASSQDMTRRGAHEQYF. The CDR3 region has the DNA TGTGCCAGCAGCCAAGATATGACCCGACGGGGGGCCCACGAGCAGTACTTC.

Regarding this clone: One end of the junction is discordant with germline, which a read error may explain. The V and J genes are TRBV7-9 and TRBJ2-7; TRBD2 aligns across 7 bases. CDR1 is SEHNR, CDR2 FQNEAQ, per germline (reference sequence). CDR3 length: 12 amino acids. As DNA, the CDR3 is TGTTCCAGCAGCTTAGCGCGGGGGGAGCAGTACTTC. This codes for CSSSLARGEQYF.

This clone was found once. The CDR3, as DNA: TGTGCCATCAGTGAAAGGTCGGGACTAGCGGGAGTGACCCAGTACTTC. This codes for CAISERSGLAGVTQYF. The chain carries TRBV10-3 and TRBJ2-5, with TRBD2 identical over 14 bases. V dropped 3 bases and J dropped 7; count of bases not matched to a gene: 7. The CDR3 covers 16 residues. Looked up from germline, CDR1 is ENHRY and CDR2 is SYGVKD.

This rearrangement joins TRBV29-1 to TRBJ1-1; 9 bases map to TRBD1. V was clipped by 5 bases and J by 5 bases; unmatched bases: 6. CDR1 SQVTM and CDR2 ANQGSEA come from the germline V gene. The CDR3 consists of 13 residues. The CDR3 spells CSVSQGAVTEAFF. The CDR3 region has the DNA TGCAGCGTTTCACAGGGGGCCGTAACTGAAGCTTTCTTT.

This rearrangement joins TRBV5-4 to TRBJ2-5; 11 bases agree with TRBD1. Germline CDR1 reads SGHNT; CDR2 reads YYREEE (reference sequence). This CDR3 contains 15 residues. The V segment lost 4 bases and the J segment 5 bases; nucleotides outside the gene matches: 7. CDR3 sequence: CASSGGQGAGETQYF. The CDR3 nucleotides read TGTGCCAGCAGCGGAGGACAGGGGGCGGGGGAGACCCAGTACTTC.

The chain carries TRBV15 and TRBJ2-5, with TRBD2 as a possible D gene (5 bases). The J call is doubtful: the DNA matches TRBJ2-7 better. Germline CDR1 reads LNHNV; CDR2 reads YYDKDF (reference sequence). CDR3 size: 12 residues. The CDR3 bases are TGTGCCACCAGCGTTGACTACTACGAGCAGTACTTC. It codes for CATSVDYYEQYF.

V is TRBV6-1 and J is TRBJ2-5; possible D gene TRBD2, 6 bases. The J call may be incorrect, as the DNA end agrees better with TRBJ2-7. The germline V gene has CDR1 MNHNS and CDR2 SASEGT. The CDR3 totals 13 residues. DNA for the CDR3: TGTGCCAGCAGTGAACTGGACTATCTCGAGCAGTACTTC. Residues: CASSELDYLEQYF.

The chain carries TRBV7-9 and TRBJ2-1; TRBD2 matches 9 bases. Unmatched junction bases numbered 11, after V lost 9 bases and J lost 8 bases. CDR3 length: 14 amino acids. The germline V gene encodes CDR1 SEHNR and CDR2 FQNEAQ (reference sequence). The CDR3: CASSSLAGFDEQFF. The CDR3 DNA reads as TGTGCCAGTTCCTCTCTAGCGGGATTCGATGAGCAGTTCTTC. Full variable domain (missing parts from reference TRBV7-9 and TRBJ2-1): DTGVSQNPRHKITKRGQNVTFRCDPISEHNRLYWYRQTLGQGPEFLTYFQNEAQLEKSRLLSDRFSAERPKGSFSTLEIQRTEQGDSAMYLCASSSLAGFDEQFFGPGTRLTVL.

This rearrangement joins TRBV9 to TRBJ1-1; D possibly corresponds to TRBD1 (6 bases). V was clipped by 6 bases and J by 4 bases, with 13 bases between them. Germline V gene sequence: CDR1 SGDLS, CDR2 YYNGEE. This CDR3 has 13 residues. The DNA for the CDR3 is TGTGCCAGCAATGAGGGGGGGCTCACTGAAGCTTTCTTT. It is translated as CASNEGGLTEAFF.

The table lists this clone with a few counts. The V gene is TRBV5-1, the J gene TRBJ2-2; 7 bases are shared with TRBD1. With V trimmed by 3 bases and J by 6 bases, 8 bases remained unmatched. Per the germline V gene, CDR1 is SGHRS and CDR2 is YFSETQ. The CDR3 is 15 residues long. CDR3 DNA sequence: TGCGCCAGCAGCTCGTCGCGACAGGGTTCCGGGGAGCTGTTTTTT. It yields the protein CASSSSRQGSGELFF.

The chain carries TRBV27 and TRBJ1-1; 7 bases map to TRBD1. Per the germline V gene, CDR1 is MNHEY and CDR2 is SMNVEV (reference sequence). The V gene end was trimmed by 6 bases and the J gene end by 4 bases; junction bases not matched to a gene: 8. This CDR3 comprises 14 residues. The CDR3 region has the DNA TGTGCCAGCAGGCGGACAGGAGGAGTCACTGAAGCTTTCTTT. As protein: CASRRTGGVTEAFF.

The J gene is TRBJ2-2, the V gene TRBV30; the D gene is possibly TRBD2 (5 bases). CDR3 length: 17 amino acids. V lost 2 bases and J 4 bases, leaving 20 bases between the germline ends. CDR1 GTSNPN and CDR2 SVGIG come from the germline V gene (reference sequence). The CDR3, as DNA: TGTGCCTGGAGTTCCCTAATGTCGGGAACGTTCACCGGGGAGCTGTTTTTT. It is translated as CAWSSLMSGTFTGELFF.

J is TRBJ2-5 and V is TRBV13, with 12 bases lining up with TRBD2. J lost 4 bases, V lost 5 bases, and 11 bases had no gene match. The CDR3 is made up of 17 amino acids. The germline V gene encodes CDR1 PRHDT and CDR2 FYEKMQ (reference sequence). The CDR3 DNA follows: TGTGCCAGCAGCCCGCGGACTAGCGGGATCGGAGGAGAGACCCAGTACTTC. Its translation: CASSPRTSGIGGETQYF.

V is TRBV6-5 and J is TRBJ2-5, with D tentatively TRBD1 (5 bases). There are 14 residues in the CDR3. The germline V gene encodes CDR1 MNHEY and CDR2 SVGAGI. Trimming pared 7 bases from V and 3 bases from J, leaving 15 bases between. CDR3 DNA: TGTGCCAGCACCCAGGGTCGGCACAAAGAGACCCAGTACTTC. This sequence encodes CASTQGRHKETQYF.

The chain is built from TRBV5-4 and TRBJ2-5; 10 bases agree with TRBD2. V lost 0 bases and J lost 1; bases outside the gene matches: 0. This CDR3 has 15 residues. Germline CDR1 reads SGHNT; CDR2 reads YYREEE (reference sequence). The CDR3 sequence is CASSLASGGQETQYF. As DNA, the CDR3 is TGTGCCAGCAGCTTGGCTAGCGGGGGCCAAGAGACCCAGTACTTC.

With respect to this clone: Other DNA sequences in this sample translate to the same CDR3. The rearrangement links TRBV5-4 to TRBJ2-7, with 7 bases aligning to TRBD2. The germline V gene encodes CDR1 SGHNT and CDR2 YYREEE (reference sequence). The CDR3 sequence is 15 residues long. The J segment lost 2 bases and the V segment lost 4 bases, leaving 9 bases of the junction unmatched. This chain's CDR3 is CASSVEAGRAYEQYF. DNA of the CDR3: TGTGCCAGCAGCGTTGAAGCGGGGCGTGCCTACGAGCAGTACTTC. The full variable domain, completed using reference TRBV5-4 and TRBJ2-7, is ETGVTQSPTHLIKTRGQQVTLRCSSQSGHNTVSWYQQALGQGPQFIFQYYREEENGRGNFPPRFSGLQFPNYSSELNVNALELDDSALYLCASSVEAGRAYEQYFGPGTRLTVT.

This clone has only one observation. This chain links TRBV10-3 with TRBJ2-1; possibly TRBD1 for D (5 bases). Per germline, CDR1 ENHRY and CDR2 SYGVKD. This CDR3 contains 16 residues. Trimming removed 2 bases from V and 8 bases from J, with 19 bases in between. The chain's CDR3 is CAISEEAGPTVHEQFF. In nucleotides, the CDR3 is TGTGCCATCAGTGAGGAGGCAGGGCCGACCGTACATGAGCAGTTCTTC.

The CDR3 is CATHDASRGTGELFF. CDR3 coding DNA: TGTGCCACGCACGACGCTAGCAGGGGGACCGGGGAGCTGTTTTTT. The V gene is TRBV15, the J gene TRBJ2-2, with 7 bases identical to TRBD1. Germline V CDR1 and CDR2: LNHNV, YYDKDF (reference sequence). This CDR3 has 15 amino acids. The V and J ends lost 9 bases and 5 bases, in that order; junction bases with no gene match: 12.

This chain joins TRBV7-9 and TRBJ2-6; D unclear. Trimming removed 1 base at V and 0 bases at J, with 7 bases between. Germline lookup yields CDR1 SEHNR and CDR2 FQNEAQ (reference sequence). The CDR3 has 16 amino acids. The CDR3 is CASSLVGSSGANVLTF. The CDR3 DNA reads TGTGCCAGCAGCTTAGTCGGGTCCTCTGGGGCCAACGTCCTGACTTTC.